The rows below give T cell receptor beta chains drawn from one sample of a study of low-dose radiotherapy and immunotherapy resistance in tumors. Each CDR3 protein is one row after TCRdb ran MiXCR on the reads. The table lists about 39,000 distinct CDR3 sequences, roughly 31% of them singletons, with around 3.5% in the top ten. The starting material was PBMCs, obtained before treatment. These receptors were taken from a male donor with gallbladder cancer. Each CDR3 is given with its conserved first and last residue.

V gene	J gene	CDR3 protein
TRBV28	TRBJ1-2	CASSAQGFFWYGYTF
TRBV11-1	TRBJ1-5	CASSSGDANQPQHF
TRBV18	TRBJ1-2	CASSPKDNRYGYTF
TRBV24-1	TRBJ2-5	CATSHPGGAETQYF
TRBV29-1	TRBJ1-2	CSVVGDRGHYGYTF
TRBV28	TRBJ2-7	CARDPRDRVYEQYF
TRBV27	TRBJ2-7	CASKDGGREKQYF
TRBV7-2	TRBJ2-7	CASSLFGGGDSSYEQYF
TRBV18	TRBJ1-1	CASSLQGQGLPNTEAFF
TRBV28	TRBJ2-5	CASSLLREVQETQYF
TRBV29-1	TRBJ2-1	CSYSSAKVPHNEQFF
TRBV2	TRBJ2-7	CASSEGNEQYF
TRBV6-5	TRBJ1-5	CASSSLWGGNQPQHF
TRBV7-2	TRBJ2-7	CASSLFREHKQYF
TRBV7-6	TRBJ2-1	CASSSGPSEVNEQFF
TRBV12-3/TRBV12-4	TRBJ1-2	CASSPRDRGNNYGYTF
TRBV10-3	TRBJ1-1	CAISESEVGLRGEAFF
TRBV2	TRBJ2-2	CASSETQTGSTGELFF
TRBV11-3	TRBJ2-6	CASSSGGAGANVLTF
TRBV10-3	TRBJ1-5	CAISPLGDNQPQHF
TRBV20-1	TRBJ2-3	CSARRGTDTQYF
TRBV4-1	TRBJ1-3	CASSQDGGISSGNTIYF
TRBV19	TRBJ2-1	CASTLWRGGAAGNEQFF
TRBV5-1	TRBJ2-3	CASSLEGGGPTDTQYF
TRBV2	TRBJ2-2	CASSATVGNTGELFF
TRBV19	TRBJ2-7	CASNAGAQVREQYF
TRBV6-1	TRBJ2-7	CASSYSSSGRQEQYF
TRBV2	TRBJ2-7	CASTRGDYEQYF
TRBV12-3/TRBV12-4	TRBJ1-5	CASTPAVSNQPQHF
TRBV19	TRBJ2-1	CASHVSGARYNEQFF
TRBV12-3/TRBV12-4	TRBJ2-7	CASGRDSLYEQYF
TRBV2	TRBJ2-7	CASTDADNPRYEQYF
TRBV6-5	TRBJ2-1	CAGGRGPDGEQFF
TRBV5-1	TRBJ2-5	CASSLFLSGGETQYF
TRBV29-1	TRBJ2-1	CSGARGSEQFF
TRBV27	TRBJ2-5	CASSPGTGGAETQYF
TRBV20-1	TRBJ2-7	CSARRSLDYEQYF
TRBV9	TRBJ2-1	CASSADLGSYNEQFF
TRBV7-2	TRBJ2-1	CASSLKEAYEQFF
TRBV10-3	TRBJ2-3	CAISESVRTDTQYF
TRBV29-1	TRBJ2-7	CSVAGQGGYEQYF